This T cell receptor (beta chain) was captured in a study of post-analysis software for immune sequencing data. Study at large: Several disease courses (relapsing-remitting, secondary progressive and progressive-relapsing) of multiple sclerosis were included.

The J segment lost 4 bases and the V segment lost 6 bases, leaving 7 bases of the junction unmatched. CDR1 is MNHNS and CDR2 is SASEGT in the germline V gene. The CDR3 contains 15 residues. Study outcomes and limitations: Controls had lower frequencies than patients of 4 or 5 TRBV segments, which included TRBV5-6, TRBV5-1 and TRBV20-1.

TCR beta cDNA libraries had unique molecular identifiers. In TCRdb, the PCR reads were re-called with MiXCR into one record per CDR3 protein. The data contain more than 500,000 distinct CDR3 sequences, 34% of them singletons. Turning to this clonotype: The antigen is unknown.

The V and J genes are TRBV6-1 and TRBJ2-5, with 11 bases that match TRBD1. This clonotype was obtained from a girl younger than 18 with multiple sclerosis. What was sequenced was blood. The CDR3 coding sequence is TGTGCCAGCAGACTGGGACAGGGGGACGGAGAGACCCAGTACTTC. It specifies CASRLGQGDGETQYF.